Following are 14 T cell receptor beta chains from one sample sequenced in a study of beta chain features in type 1 diabetes. Findings and limits, study-wide: A moderate, significant TCRB CDR3 shortening appeared in type 1 diabetes across four CD4+ subsets.

These TCRs' antigens remain unknown. Isolated RNA was reverse transcribed in full, so expressed TCRB transcripts were sequenced. TCRdb's table, derived via immunoSEQ multiplex PCR, lists solely in-frame clones and lacks some. The sample records around 600,000 clones, under 15% being singletons. The source material was naive CD4+ T cells from blood. The receptors were gathered from a young man with type 1 diabetes.

J is TRBJ2-1 and V is TRBV25-1; 8 bases align to TRBD2. The germline CDR1 and CDR2 sequences are MGHDK and SYGVNS. This CDR3 contains 15 residues. The V and J ends lost 10 bases and 2 bases, in that order; junction bases with no gene match: 10. The CDR3 DNA is TGTGCCACCGATAGAGCGGGGGCGACCTACAATGAGCAGTTCTTC. Protein product: CATDRAGATYNEQFF.

This clone was observed a handful of times. The chain uses TRBV6-1 and TRBJ1-5; TRBD1 is a possible D gene (5 bases). The CDR3 is made up of 18 amino acids. Deletions cut 2 bases from V and 2 bases from J, with 19 bases between. CDR1 and CDR2 from the germline V gene are MNHNS and SASEGT. CDR3 region: CASSEWAVQGTGNQPQHF. CDR3 coding DNA: TGTGCCAGCAGTGAATGGGCAGTTCAGGGTACTGGCAATCAGCCCCAGCATTTT.

The CDR3 sequence is CSVMRVYNEQFF. CDR3 coding DNA: TGCAGCGTCATGAGGGTTTACAATGAGCAGTTCTTC. V usage is TRBV29-1 and J usage is TRBJ2-1; D perhaps matches TRBD2 (5 bases). Trimming pared 6 bases from V and 4 bases from J, leaving 10 bases between. CDR1 SQVTM and CDR2 ANQGSEA come from the germline V gene. The CDR3 totals 12 residues.

The chain recombines TRBV30 with TRBJ1-5, with no clear D. V dropped 0 bases and J dropped 3 bases, with 9 bases sitting between them. The CDR3 is 14 amino acids. Germline V lookup: CDR1 GTSNPN, CDR2 SVGIG (reference sequence). The chain's CDR3 is CAWSVGQVNQPQHF. DNA of the CDR3: TGTGCCTGGAGTGTCGGCCAGGTCAATCAGCCCCAGCATTTT.

The genes are TRBV10-3 and TRBJ2-1; 10 positions agree with TRBD1. The trim removed 5 bases at V and 6 bases at J, leaving 10 bases unmatched. Germline loops: CDR1 ENHRY, CDR2 SYGVKD. The CDR3 is 16 amino acids. CDR3 sequence (DNA): TGTGCCATCAGTATCCTGGCGGGACAGGGGCTCAATGAGCAGTTCTTC. Its protein product is CAISILAGQGLNEQFF.

This clone was recorded a few times. The gene calls are TRBV28 and TRBJ2-6; the D is unclear. This CDR3 contains 15 residues. Germline CDR1 is MDHEN and CDR2 is SYDVKM. V lost 2 bases and J 2 bases, leaving 7 bases between the germline ends. The CDR3 is CASSLGGPGANVLTF. CDR3 in DNA: TGTGCCAGCAGTTTAGGTGGGCCTGGGGCCAACGTCCTGACTTTC.

This clone was found once. The J gene is TRBJ2-1, the V gene TRBV5-1, with 9 bases fitting TRBD2. J was trimmed by 5 bases and V by 4 bases; bases with no gene match: 10. The CDR3 consists of 16 residues. Germline assignment: CDR1 SGHRS and CDR2 YFSETQ. The chain's CDR3 is CASSPRASGEDNEQFF. The CDR3 DNA sequence: TGCGCCAGCAGCCCGCGCGCTAGCGGGGAGGACAATGAGCAGTTCTTC.

This clone was counted a few times. V gene TRBV6-1 combines with J gene TRBJ2-3, with 8 bases lining up with TRBD2. This CDR3 spans 13 amino acids. CDR1 and CDR2 (germline): MNHNS, SASEGT. The J segment lost 3 bases and the V segment lost 6 bases, leaving 2 bases of the junction unmatched. CDR3 coding DNA: TGTGCCAGCAGAATAGCGGGGACAGATACGCAGTATTTT. It encodes CASRIAGTDTQYF.

A few counts support this clone. This chain uses TRBV5-1 with TRBJ2-7; tentative D call: TRBD1 (5 bases). CDR3 length: 13 residues. Germline lookup yields CDR1 SGHRS and CDR2 YFSETQ. Trimming removed 4 bases at V and 2 bases at J, with 10 bases between. The CDR3 here is CASSPTVAYEQYF. CDR3 sequence (DNA): TGCGCCAGCAGCCCGACAGTGGCCTACGAGCAGTACTTC.

As to this clone: Other DNA sequences from this sample encode an identical CDR3 as well. This chain connects TRBV9 to TRBJ2-1; 13 positions agree with TRBD2. The CDR3 is 15 amino acids. Per the germline V gene, CDR1 is SGDLS and CDR2 is YYNGEE. Trimming removed 2 bases from V and 5 bases from J; junction bases left unmatched: 1. This CDR3 reads CASSVTSGGHNEQFF. The CDR3 coding sequence is TGTGCCAGCAGCGTGACTAGCGGGGGGCACAATGAGCAGTTCTTC.

This chain joins TRBV25-1 and TRBJ2-5; D is ambiguous. Germline V gene lookup returns CDR1 MGHDK and CDR2 SYGVNS. V lost 0 bases and J 13 bases, leaving 9 bases between the germline ends. The CDR3 has 11 amino acids. CDR3 sequence (DNA): TGTGCCAGCAGTGAATATAAAGGCGTGTACTTC. This encodes CASSEYKGVYF.

The chain is built from TRBV19 and TRBJ2-3; 7 nucleotides agree with TRBD1. This CDR3 comprises 15 residues. J gave up 2 bases and V 8 bases, and 10 bases lay outside the gene matches. CDR1 and CDR2 from the germline V gene are LNHDA and SQIVND (reference sequence). CDR3 residues: CASSFEGAFTDTQYF. CDR3 in DNA: TGTGCCAGTTCTTTCGAGGGGGCGTTCACAGATACGCAGTATTTT.

J is TRBJ2-6 and V is TRBV19; 7 positions agree with TRBD1. V shed 6 bases, J shed 0 bases, and the junction held 2 bases outside the gene matches. Germline loops: CDR1 LNHDA, CDR2 SQIVND (reference sequence). The CDR3 consists of 15 residues. The CDR3 region has the DNA TGTGCCAGTAGCCCAGGGGGCTCTGGGGCCAACGTCCTGACTTTC. Its protein is CASSPGGSGANVLTF.

This sequence joins TRBV7-3 and TRBJ2-5; 9 nucleotides line up with TRBD1. Germline V gives CDR1 SGHTA, CDR2 FQGTGA. This CDR3 is built from 14 residues. The V gene end was trimmed by 5 bases and the J gene end by 5 bases; junction bases not matched to a gene: 6. This CDR3 reads CASSTGTGTETQYF. The CDR3 nucleotides read TGTGCCAGCAGCACAGGGACAGGGACGGAGACCCAGTACTTC.